This T cell receptor (beta chain) was identified in a study of regulatory T cells in long-lasting Graves disease. The ends lost 3 bases at V and 5 bases at J; junction bases unmatched: 11. The CDR3 extends over 17 amino acids. The time point: newly diagnosed GD, antithyroid drugs for less than 3 months. Construction of the TCR library relied on RNA isolated from PBMCs. In this sample, this clonotype turned up many times. Through Arm-PCR of CDR3 regions and iRepertoire HTBI primers, TCR beta libraries were built. MiXCR, run by TCRdb on the multiplex PCR reads, gives a single entry per CDR3 protein. The sample yields some 600,000 distinct CDR3 sequences, approximately 16% seen once. This sample also appeared in a second study, on T cells in Graves' hyperthyroidism and ophthalmopathy.

This chain uses TRBV12-3 or TRBV12-4 with TRBJ2-1; 9 bases agree with TRBD2. The sample consisted of peripheral blood mononuclear cells (PBMCs), taken at new diagnosis, from a patient treated with antithyroid drugs. The receptor was isolated from a man younger than 35 with Graves disease. The CDR3 protein is CASSLAAGGPVNNEQFF. CDR3 nucleotide sequence: TGTGCCAGCAGTTTGGCGGCGGGAGGGCCTGTCAACAATGAGCAGTTCTTC.